This section outlines one T cell receptor beta chain sequence together with its context. Its antigen is undetermined. The record originates from a study of cytomegalovirus exposure and HLA in healthy donors. General study findings and limits: In a later analysis, across HLA loci, associated TCR counts were highest for DRB1, lowest for HLA-C.

The V gene end was trimmed by 3 bases and the J gene end by 6 bases; junction bases not matched to a gene: 6. Germline CDR1 is SGHNT and CDR2 is YYREEE (reference sequence). This CDR3 region has 14 residues. The PCR had 60 Vbeta and 13 Jbeta primers. This table comes from immunoSEQ multiplex PCR, and its TCRdb copy is limited to in-frame clones, with some not included. The repertoire has under 150,000 clones, 70% to 80% of them found once; the top ten carry roughly 1.6%. The source is a woman younger than 30 in good health and CMV-seronegative. This chain connects TRBV5-4 to TRBJ1-2; 9 nucleotides agree with TRBD1. Sequenced input: PBMCs. The CDR3 sequence: CASSSLDRGHGYTF. The CDR3, as DNA: TGTGCCAGCAGCTCCCTGGACAGGGGCCATGGCTACACCTTC.